This T cell receptor (beta chain) was documented in a study of blood T cell repertoires in COVID-19. Study-level background: Acute and convalescent COVID-19 samples came from the United States, Italy and Spain.

Trimming removed 6 bases from V and 4 bases from J, with 10 bases in between. The CDR3 runs 12 residues. Germline values: CDR1 MNHEY, CDR2 SMNVEV (reference sequence). Sequencing was performed with immunoSEQ multiplex PCR; in TCRdb, only in-frame clones are kept and a portion is missing. The data contain roughly 120,000 clones, roughly 85% of them singletons. The sequenced sample consisted of peripheral blood. The J gene is TRBJ2-7, the V gene TRBV27; D perhaps matches TRBD1 (6 bases). The clonotype comes from a human donor in a cohort sampled during active COVID-19. The CDR3 DNA reads TGTGCCAGCAGCATAACAGGGTACGAGCAGTACTTC. Protein product: CASSITGYEQYF.